The entry below gives a single T cell receptor (beta chain) sequence along with its context. Its target is not known. Treated in the United States were all of the participants with HIV. The CDR3 length is 15 residues. Germline CDR1 reads SGHNT; CDR2 reads YYREEE (reference sequence). The V end lost 4 bases, the J end lost 0 bases, and 11 bases lay between the germline ends. These data come from a study of long-term antiretroviral therapy in people with HIV. immunoSEQ v3.0 was run at survey level. Some clones are missing from TCRdb's copy, which holds only in-frame ones; the method was immunoSEQ multiplex PCR. There are fewer than 40,000 clones in the sample; 75% to 90% occur only once, and less than 4% lies in the top ten. Study-wide points: Collection of the blood, which took place between about 2004 and 2018, possibly occurred under older ART regimens. Dominance of pre-ART expanded clones persisted, fluctuating and often declining after ART. Repertoires from HIV showed CDR3 length ranges narrower than those of controls.

The sequence derives from a woman under 30 with HIV. The J gene is TRBJ1-3, the V gene TRBV5-4; D remains unclear. The source was unsorted PBMCs, collected just before starting antiretroviral therapy. The CDR3 bases are TGTGCCAGCAGCCCGACATTGGGCTCTGGAAACACCATATATTTT. Amino acids: CASSPTLGSGNTIYF.